The T cell receptor (beta chain) described here comes from a study of STAT3 mutations in large granular lymphocyte leukemia. Comments on this clone: The antigen remains unidentified.

The study's findings and limits: Every T-cell large granular lymphocyte leukemia patient had at least one immunodominant TCR beta clonotype. Variable sampling intervals and differing treatment regimens complicated linking therapy response to TCR clonal burden changes. Clonal expansion was inferred from samples taken at other timepoints.

This CDR3 is built from 15 residues. In germline, CDR1 is SEHNR, CDR2 FQNEAQ (reference sequence). Trimming took 1 base from V and 4 from J, leaving 8 bases between them. Repertoires were generated with immunoSEQ multiplex PCR, while TCRdb's copy carries only in-frame clones and drops some. The profile shows some 10,000 clones, about 50% of them singletons. The sequenced material came from peripheral blood mononuclear cells. This TCR derives from a boy aged 5-17 years with T-cell large granular lymphocyte leukemia. Some clones in this sample may be carry-over from other donors' samples. V gene TRBV7-9 combines with J gene TRBJ1-6; no clear D. Here the CDR3 reads CASSLGGPYNSPLHF. The DNA of the CDR3 is TGTGCCAGCAGCTTAGGGGGTCCATATAATTCACCCCTCCACTTT.